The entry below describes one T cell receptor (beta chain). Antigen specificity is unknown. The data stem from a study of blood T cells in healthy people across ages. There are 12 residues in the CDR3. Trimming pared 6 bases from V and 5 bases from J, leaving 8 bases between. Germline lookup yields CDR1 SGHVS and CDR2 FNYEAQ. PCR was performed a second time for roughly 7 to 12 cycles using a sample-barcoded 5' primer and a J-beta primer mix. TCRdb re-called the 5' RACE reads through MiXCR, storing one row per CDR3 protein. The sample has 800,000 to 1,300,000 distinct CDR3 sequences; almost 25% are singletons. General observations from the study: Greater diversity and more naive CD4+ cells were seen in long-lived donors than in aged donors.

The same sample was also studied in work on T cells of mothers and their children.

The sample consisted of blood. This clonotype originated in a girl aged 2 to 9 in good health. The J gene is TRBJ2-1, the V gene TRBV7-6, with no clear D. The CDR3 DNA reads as TGTGCCAGCAGTAACCTTAACAATGAGCAGTTCTTC. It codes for CASSNLNNEQFF.